The next 27 T cell receptor beta chains were all read from a single sample in a study of spatial heterogeneity in lung cancer. Regarding the study as a whole: Intratumoral expanded alpha and beta TCR counts were found to track tumor mutation counts.

MiXCR was run by TCRdb on the 5' RACE reads, yielding one entry per CDR3 protein. In the table there are some 23,000 distinct CDR3 sequences, 8.8% of which are singletons. As to time point: sample taken at primary tumor resection. The antigens of these receptors remain unknown. The sequencing here drew on lung tumor tissue, taken at surgery. These receptors were collected from a male donor with early-stage non-small cell lung cancer.

This clonotype was counted ten times or more. V gene TRBV5-1 combines with J gene TRBJ1-2, with 11 bases fitting TRBD1. The CDR3 consists of 16 residues. The germline V gene has CDR1 SGHRS and CDR2 YFSETQ. After removal of 2 bases from V and 3 bases from J, the junction contained 6 bases not matched to a gene. CDR3 sequence reads: CASSFSWTGGDYGYTF. CDR3 nucleotide sequence: TGCGCCAGCAGCTTCTCTTGGACAGGGGGCGACTATGGCTACACCTTC.

At least ten counts were recorded for this clonotype. The rearrangement joins TRBV29-1 to TRBJ1-5; no definite D call. The germline gives CDR1 SQVTM, CDR2 ANQGSEA. Between the trimmed V and J ends, which lost 4 bases and 0 bases, there was a span of 13 bases. The CDR3 loop spans 15 amino acids. The CDR3 DNA is TGCAGCGTTGGGGTTAGCGGGAATAGCAATCAGCCCCAGCATTTT. It specifies CSVGVSGNSNQPQHF.

At least ten counts were recorded for this clonotype. V is TRBV21-1 and J is TRBJ2-7; no check of the table's D call, TRBD2, against the DNA was made. TRBV21-1 is recorded as a pseudogene. CDR3 length: 14 amino acids. CDR3 protein: CASSSGLGRYEQYF. Here the CDR3 DNA reads TGTGCCAGCAGCAGCGGACTAGGCCGCTACGAGCAGTACTTC.

Ten or more counts support this clonotype. The rearrangement joins TRBV28 to TRBJ2-6, with D tentatively TRBD1 or TRBD2 (5 bases each). Germline CDR1 is MDHEN and CDR2 is SYDVKM. The CDR3 length is 18 residues. Deletions cut 3 bases from V and 0 bases from J, with 15 bases between. CDR3 nucleotides: TGTGCCAGCAGTTTCCTCGGGACGGCATACTCTGGGGCCAACGTCCTGACTTTC. This sequence encodes CASSFLGTAYSGANVLTF.

The V gene is TRBV7-9, the J gene TRBJ2-3; 8 positions agree with TRBD2. CDR1 is SEHNR, CDR2 FQNEAQ, per germline (reference sequence). Trimming took 11 bases from V and 10 from J; bases not matched to a gene: 23. CDR3 length: 16 residues. This CDR3 is CAENPVRAGGPLAQYF. The CDR3 region has the DNA TGTGCCGAAAACCCGGTTCGGGCGGGAGGTCCATTGGCGCAGTATTTT.

This clonotype was found once. The chain carries TRBV12-3 or TRBV12-4 and TRBJ1-2; 7 bases map to TRBD1. V lost 3 bases and J lost 6; bases outside the gene matches: 10. The length of the CDR3 is 15 residues. The CDR3: CASSFRDRELNGYTF. The CDR3 bases are TGTGCCAGCAGTTTTCGAGACAGGGAGTTGAATGGCTACACCTTC.

The sample holds many counts of this clonotype. V and J are TRBV20-1 and TRBJ2-7, with 9 nucleotides matching TRBD2. In germline, CDR1 is DFQATT, CDR2 SNEGSKA (reference sequence). The CDR3 is made up of 13 amino acids. V was clipped by 5 bases and J by 9 bases; unmatched bases: 11. The CDR3 DNA reads TGCAGTGCTCTTCTAAGGACTAGCGCGGGGCAGTACTTC. Amino acids: CSALLRTSAGQYF.

This clonotype showed up many times. The genes are TRBV27 and TRBJ2-7; 12 nucleotides line up with TRBD2. The CDR3 consists of 16 residues. Trimming removed 6 bases from V and 2 bases from J; junction bases left unmatched: 8. Germline V gives CDR1 MNHEY, CDR2 SMNVEV (reference sequence). The CDR3 here is CASRPVLAGGPYEQYF. CDR3 nucleotides: TGTGCCAGCAGACCCGTACTAGCGGGAGGTCCCTACGAGCAGTACTTC.

This clonotype was detected many times. The chain joins TRBV7-3 to TRBJ2-1, with TRBD2 matching 7 bases. This CDR3 is built from 15 residues. The germline CDR1 and CDR2 sequences are SGHTA and FQGTGA. After removal of 5 bases from V and 5 bases from J, the junction contained 9 bases not matched to a gene. CDR3 loop: CASSQGSGADNEQFF. CDR3 DNA: TGTGCCAGCAGCCAAGGAAGCGGGGCAGACAATGAGCAGTTCTTC. The full variable domain, completed using reference TRBV7-3 and TRBJ2-1, is GAGVSQTPSNKVTEKGKYVELRCDPISGHTALYWYRQSLGQGPEFLIYFQGTGAADDSGLPNDRFFAVRPEGSVSTLKIQRTERGDSAVYLCASSQGSGADNEQFFGPGTRLTVL.

V gene TRBV20-1 combines with J gene TRBJ1-5, with TRBD1 identical over 9 bases. CDR1 is DFQATT and CDR2 is SNEGSKA in the germline V gene (reference sequence). The CDR3 is made up of 18 amino acids. V shed 6 bases, J shed 6 bases, and the junction held 21 bases outside the gene matches. The CDR3 bases are TGCAGTGCCCTAGGACAGGGGAGAGAGTTCATGGTCAGTCAGCCCCAGCATTTT. This encodes CSALGQGREFMVSQPQHF.

This clonotype was counted at least ten times. V is TRBV7-2 and J is TRBJ1-5; no reliable D call. CDR3 length: 14 amino acids. The germline gives CDR1 SGHTA, CDR2 FQGNSA. V was trimmed by 5 bases and J by 2 bases, leaving 10 bases between them. This CDR3 is CASSHDAGNQPQHF. CDR3 nucleotides: TGTGCCAGCAGCCACGACGCGGGCAATCAGCCCCAGCATTTT.

This clonotype was counted a few times. This chain links TRBV7-3 with TRBJ2-7, with D perhaps TRBD2 (5 bases). The V end was cut by 6 bases, the J end by 5 bases, with 14 bases between. CDR1 and CDR2 from the germline V gene are SGHTA and FQGTGA. The CDR3 has 13 residues. The CDR3 nucleotides are TGTGCCAGCAGTTTGAGTGCCGGGAACGAGCAGTACTTC. It specifies CASSLSAGNEQYF. The variable domain in full, completed from reference TRBV7-3 and TRBJ2-7, reads GAGVSQTPSNKVTEKGKYVELRCDPISGHTALYWYRQSLGQGPEFLIYFQGTGAADDSGLPNDRFFAVRPEGSVSTLKIQRTERGDSAVYLCASSLSAGNEQYFGPGTRLTVT.

The chain joins TRBV10-1 to TRBJ2-5; 10 bases agree with TRBD2. Germline loops: CDR1 WNHNN, CDR2 SYGVQD (reference sequence). The CDR3 sequence is 14 residues long. CDR3 sequence: CTNIAGGPQETQYF. The CDR3, as DNA: TGCACCAACATAGCGGGAGGCCCACAAGAGACCCAGTACTTC.

This clonotype was seen only a few times. V is TRBV20-1 and J is TRBJ2-7, with a possible D match to TRBD1 (6 bases). The CDR3 contains 13 residues. Germline loops: CDR1 DFQATT, CDR2 SNEGSKA (reference sequence). V dropped 5 bases and J dropped 0 bases, with 11 bases sitting between them. The CDR3 DNA reads as TGCAGTGCTCGGCAGGGGTACTCCTACGAGCAGTACTTC. Its translation is CSARQGYSYEQYF.

Ten or more counts support this clonotype. The chain employs TRBV5-1 and TRBJ2-2, with D possibly being TRBD2 (6 bases). The V and J ends lost 4 bases and 4 bases respectively, with 17 bases between them. Germline CDR1 SGHRS, CDR2 YFSETQ. CDR3 length: 16 residues. The chain's CDR3 is CASSPLGAGSTGELFF. CDR3 nucleotide sequence: TGCGCCAGCAGCCCTCTAGGGGCGGGGTCCACCGGGGAGCTGTTTTTT.

V gene TRBV13 combines with J gene TRBJ2-3; D gene uncertain. This CDR3 has 13 amino acids. Germline V gene lookup returns CDR1 PRHDT and CDR2 FYEKMQ (reference sequence). The germline V and J ends were trimmed by 0 bases and 12 bases, with 13 bases remaining between them. The CDR3 loop reads CASSLGPPPTQYF. The DNA of the CDR3 is TGTGCCAGCAGCTTAGGCCCCCCCCCTACACAGTATTTT.

Many counts were recorded for this clonotype. J is TRBJ2-7 and V is TRBV12-3 or TRBV12-4, with D maybe TRBD2 (5 bases). The V end was cut by 1 base, the J end by 3 bases, with 22 bases between. This CDR3 contains 18 residues. CDR3 amino acids: CASSLGIFGLQGYYEQYF. The CDR3 DNA is TGTGCCAGCAGTTTAGGAATTTTTGGACTTCAAGGCTACTACGAGCAGTACTTC.

This clonotype was observed many times. The chain has TRBV9 and TRBJ2-1; D could derive from TRBD1 or TRBD2 (5 bases each). The CDR3 contains 14 residues. Germline assignment: CDR1 SGDLS and CDR2 YYNGEE. V was pared by 6 bases and J by 6 bases, with 16 bases between. CDR3 protein: CASTSKAGANEQFF. The CDR3 DNA reads TGTGCCAGCACCTCCAAAGCCGGGGCCAATGAGCAGTTCTTC.

The rearrangement joins TRBV5-1 to TRBJ1-2; D uncertain. The V gene lost 5 bases and the J gene lost 14 bases, with 16 bases spanning the gap. The length of the CDR3 is 11 residues. Germline CDR1 and CDR2: SGHRS and YFSETQ. The CDR3 coding sequence is TGCGCCAGCAGAGTCTCGCAGCCGGAGACCTTC. This translates into CASRVSQPETF.

The J gene is TRBJ2-5, the V gene TRBV6-1; 7 bases fit TRBD1. CDR3 size: 15 residues. CDR1 and CDR2 (germline): MNHNS, SASEGT. V trimming: 5 bases; J trimming: 7 bases; junction bases outside the gene matches: 13. The CDR3 DNA follows: TGTGCCAGCAGTCCTACCGTCACAGGGGTAGGGACCCAGTACTTC. Its translation: CASSPTVTGVGTQYF.

This clonotype was picked up many times. The genes are TRBV4-1 and TRBJ2-3; 7 bases map to TRBD2. This CDR3 region has 16 residues. Germline CDR1 and CDR2: MGHRA and YSYEKL. V lost 0 bases and J lost 2; bases outside the gene matches: 5. The CDR3 sequence: CASSQDPSGSTDTQYF. CDR3 coding DNA: TGCGCCAGCAGCCAAGACCCTAGCGGATCCACAGATACGCAGTATTTT.

The CDR3 protein is CASVGIGGGYF. The CDR3 DNA reads TGTGCCAGCGTGGGGATTGGGGGAGGATACTTC. The chain is built from TRBV7-2 and TRBJ2-7, with a possible D match to TRBD2 (6 bases). V was trimmed by 8 bases and J by 13 bases, leaving 18 bases between them. The CDR3 spans 11 residues. The germline CDR1 and CDR2 sequences are SGHTA and FQGNSA.

J is TRBJ2-5 and V is TRBV24-1; D is unclear. Trimming pared 3 bases from V and 5 bases from J, leaving 15 bases between. The CDR3 contains 15 residues. Germline values: CDR1 KGHDR, CDR2 SFDVKD. CDR3 loop: CATSDRSTKWETQYF. The DNA for the CDR3 is TGTGCCACCAGTGATCGAAGCACGAAATGGGAGACCCAGTACTTC.

The chain combines TRBV6-2 or TRBV6-3 with TRBJ2-7, with D unclear. CDR1 and CDR2 from the germline V gene are MNHEY and SVGEGT. Trimming left V 2 bases short and J 2 bases short, with 13 bases between. This CDR3 has 15 amino acids. The CDR3 protein is CASSYLGIPTYEQYF. The CDR3 region has the DNA TGTGCCAGCAGTTACCTCGGTATACCAACCTACGAGCAGTACTTC.

This clonotype was recorded many times. V and J are TRBV10-3 and TRBJ2-3; 11 bases fit TRBD2. With 8 bases clipped from V and 9 bases from J, the junction kept 16 bases outside the gene matches. CDR1 is ENHRY and CDR2 is SYGVKD in the germline V gene. The length of the CDR3 is 16 residues. CDR3 region: CAIGKVAGGPSLTQYF. For the CDR3, the DNA is TGTGCCATCGGGAAGGTAGCGGGGGGGCCCTCCTTGACGCAGTATTTT.

The sample holds many counts of this clonotype. The J gene is TRBJ2-5, the V gene TRBV6-6; 11 bases match TRBD2. The trim removed 0 bases at V and 5 bases at J, leaving 5 bases unmatched. The CDR3 sequence is 16 residues long. The germline V gene has CDR1 MNHNY and CDR2 SVGAGI (reference sequence). CDR3 residues: CASSYSSGGAEETQYF. CDR3 bases: TGTGCCAGCAGTTACTCTAGCGGGGGGGCCGAGGAGACCCAGTACTTC.

This clonotype was seen only a few times. The J gene is TRBJ2-5, the V gene TRBV11-2; D is possibly TRBD2 (6 bases). Germline lookup yields CDR1 SGHAT and CDR2 FQNNGV. V gave up 2 bases and J gave up 5 bases, with 18 bases separating them. The CDR3 runs to 16 residues. The DNA of the CDR3 is TGTGCCAGCAGCTTACGCGGCGGGACTCCAGCGGAGACCCAGTACTTC. It encodes CASSLRGGTPAETQYF.